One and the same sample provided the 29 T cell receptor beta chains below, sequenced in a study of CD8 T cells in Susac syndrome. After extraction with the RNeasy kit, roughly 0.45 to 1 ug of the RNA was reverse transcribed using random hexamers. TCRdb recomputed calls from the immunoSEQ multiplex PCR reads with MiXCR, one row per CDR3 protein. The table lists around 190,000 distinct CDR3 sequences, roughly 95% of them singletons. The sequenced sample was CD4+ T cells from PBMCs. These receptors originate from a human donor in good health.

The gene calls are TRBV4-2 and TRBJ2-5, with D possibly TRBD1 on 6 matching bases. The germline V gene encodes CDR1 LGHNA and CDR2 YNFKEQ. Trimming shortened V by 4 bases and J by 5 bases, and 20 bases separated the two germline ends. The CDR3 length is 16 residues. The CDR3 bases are TGTGCCAGCAGCCGCGGACAGAGGGGGATCGTGGAGACCCAGTACTTC. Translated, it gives CASSRGQRGIVETQYF.

The CDR3 coding sequence is TGTGCCAGCTTGGCCCGGAGGGGGACTAACTATGGCTACACCTTC. Translating gives CASLARRGTNYGYTF. This sequence joins TRBV11-2 and TRBJ1-2, with D perhaps TRBD1 (6 bases). Trimming shortened V by 8 bases and J by 0 bases, and 16 bases separated the two germline ends. Germline CDR1 is SGHAT and CDR2 is FQNNGV. CDR3 length: 15 residues.

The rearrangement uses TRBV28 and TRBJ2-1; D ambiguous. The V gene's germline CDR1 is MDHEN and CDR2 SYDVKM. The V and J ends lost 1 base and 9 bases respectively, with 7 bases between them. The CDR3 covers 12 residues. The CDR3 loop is CASSLYGPEQFF. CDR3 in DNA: TGTGCCAGCAGTTTATACGGTCCTGAGCAGTTCTTC.

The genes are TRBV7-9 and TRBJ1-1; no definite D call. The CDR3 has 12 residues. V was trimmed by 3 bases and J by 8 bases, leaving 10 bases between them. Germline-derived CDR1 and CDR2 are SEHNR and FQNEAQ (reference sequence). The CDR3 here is CASSFRELEAFF. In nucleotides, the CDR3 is TGTGCCAGCAGCTTTCGAGAGCTAGAAGCTTTCTTT.

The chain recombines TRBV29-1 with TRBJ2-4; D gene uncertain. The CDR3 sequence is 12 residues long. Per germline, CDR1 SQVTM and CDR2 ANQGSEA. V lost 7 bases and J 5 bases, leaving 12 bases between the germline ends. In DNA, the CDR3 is TGCAGCGCCGGGCCCGAACAAAACATTCAGTACTTC. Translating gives CSAGPEQNIQYF.

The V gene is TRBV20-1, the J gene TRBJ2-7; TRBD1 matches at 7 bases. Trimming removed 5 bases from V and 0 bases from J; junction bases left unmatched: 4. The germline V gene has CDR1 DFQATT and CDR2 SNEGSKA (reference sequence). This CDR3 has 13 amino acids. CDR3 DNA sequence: TGCAGTGCTCCCCGGACAGGCTCCTACGAGCAGTACTTC. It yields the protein CSAPRTGSYEQYF.

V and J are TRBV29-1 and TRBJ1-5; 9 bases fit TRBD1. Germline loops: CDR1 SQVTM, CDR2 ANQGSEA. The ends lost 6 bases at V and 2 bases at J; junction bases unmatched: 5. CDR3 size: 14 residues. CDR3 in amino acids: CSVSTGGGNQPQHF. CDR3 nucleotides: TGCAGCGTGTCAACAGGGGGCGGCAATCAGCCCCAGCATTTT.

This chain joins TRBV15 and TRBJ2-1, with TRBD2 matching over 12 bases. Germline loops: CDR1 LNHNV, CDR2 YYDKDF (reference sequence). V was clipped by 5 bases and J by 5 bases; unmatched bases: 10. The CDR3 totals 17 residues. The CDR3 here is CATSSRTSGNAHNEQFF. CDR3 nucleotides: TGTGCCACCAGCTCCCGGACTAGCGGGAATGCCCACAATGAGCAGTTCTTC.

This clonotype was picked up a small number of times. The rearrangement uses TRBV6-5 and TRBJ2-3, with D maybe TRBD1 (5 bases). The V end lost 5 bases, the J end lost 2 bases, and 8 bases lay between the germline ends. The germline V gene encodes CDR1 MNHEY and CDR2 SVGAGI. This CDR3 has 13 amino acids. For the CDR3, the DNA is TGTGCCAGCAGTAGGGGTCTCACAGATACGCAGTATTTT. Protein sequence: CASSRGLTDTQYF.

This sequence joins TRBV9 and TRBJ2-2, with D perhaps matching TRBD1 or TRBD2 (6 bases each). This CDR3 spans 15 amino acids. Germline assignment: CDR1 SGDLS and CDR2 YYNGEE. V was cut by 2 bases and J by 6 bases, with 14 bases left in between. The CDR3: CASSVRGETAGELFF. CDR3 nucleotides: TGTGCCAGCAGCGTTAGGGGGGAGACCGCCGGGGAGCTGTTTTTT.

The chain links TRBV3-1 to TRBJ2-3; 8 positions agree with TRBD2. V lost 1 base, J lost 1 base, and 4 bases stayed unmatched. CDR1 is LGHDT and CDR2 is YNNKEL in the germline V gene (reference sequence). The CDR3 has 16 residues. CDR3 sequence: CASSQALTSGTDTQYF. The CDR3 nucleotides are TGTGCCAGCAGCCAAGCTTTGACTAGCGGCACAGATACGCAGTATTTT.

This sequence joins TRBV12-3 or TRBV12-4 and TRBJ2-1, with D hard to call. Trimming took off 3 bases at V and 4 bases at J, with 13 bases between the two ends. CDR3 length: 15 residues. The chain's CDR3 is CASSLMALTYNEQFF. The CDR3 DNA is TGTGCCAGCAGTTTGATGGCACTGACATACAATGAGCAGTTCTTC.

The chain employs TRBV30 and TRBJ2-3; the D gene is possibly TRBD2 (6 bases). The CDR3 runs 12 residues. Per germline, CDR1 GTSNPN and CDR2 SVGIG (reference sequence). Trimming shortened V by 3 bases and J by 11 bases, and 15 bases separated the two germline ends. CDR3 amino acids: CAWSRESDLQYF. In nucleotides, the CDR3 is TGTGCCTGGAGCCGGGAGTCGGATCTGCAGTATTTT.

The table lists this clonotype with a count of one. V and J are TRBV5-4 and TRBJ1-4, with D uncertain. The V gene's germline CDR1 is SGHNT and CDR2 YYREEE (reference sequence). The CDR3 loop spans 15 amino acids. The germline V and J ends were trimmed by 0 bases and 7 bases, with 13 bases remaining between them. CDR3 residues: CASSLVGNVGEKLFF. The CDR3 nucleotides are TGTGCCAGCAGCTTGGTGGGGAACGTGGGTGAAAAACTGTTTTTT.

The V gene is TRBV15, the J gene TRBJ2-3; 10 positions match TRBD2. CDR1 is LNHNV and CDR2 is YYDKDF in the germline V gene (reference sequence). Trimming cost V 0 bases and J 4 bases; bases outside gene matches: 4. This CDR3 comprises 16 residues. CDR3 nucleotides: TGTGCCACCAGCAGAGATCAAGCGGGAGGGTCAGATACGCAGTATTTT. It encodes CATSRDQAGGSDTQYF.

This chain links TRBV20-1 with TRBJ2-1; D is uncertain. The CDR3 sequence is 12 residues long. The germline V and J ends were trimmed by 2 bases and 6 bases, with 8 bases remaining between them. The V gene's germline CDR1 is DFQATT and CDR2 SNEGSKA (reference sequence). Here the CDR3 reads CSARRAPNEQFF. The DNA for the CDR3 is TGCAGTGCTAGAAGGGCCCCCAATGAGCAGTTCTTC.

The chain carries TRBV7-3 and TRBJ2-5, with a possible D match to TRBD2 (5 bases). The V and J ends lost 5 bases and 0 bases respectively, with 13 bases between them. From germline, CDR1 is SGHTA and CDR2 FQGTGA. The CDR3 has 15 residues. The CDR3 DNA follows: TGTGCCAGCAGCCGTCAACCGGGATACCAAGAGACCCAGTACTTC. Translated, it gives CASSRQPGYQETQYF.

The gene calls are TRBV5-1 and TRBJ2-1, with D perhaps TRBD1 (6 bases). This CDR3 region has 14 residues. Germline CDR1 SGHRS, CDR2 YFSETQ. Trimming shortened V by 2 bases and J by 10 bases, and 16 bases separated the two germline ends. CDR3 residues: CASSFPDRPAEQFF. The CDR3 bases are TGCGCCAGCAGCTTCCCCGACAGGCCCGCCGAGCAGTTCTTC.

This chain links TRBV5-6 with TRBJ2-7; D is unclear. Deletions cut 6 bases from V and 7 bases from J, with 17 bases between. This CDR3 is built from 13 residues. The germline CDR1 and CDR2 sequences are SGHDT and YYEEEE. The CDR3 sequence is CASIRMDLGEQYF. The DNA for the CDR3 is TGTGCCAGCATCAGGATGGACCTTGGGGAGCAGTACTTC.

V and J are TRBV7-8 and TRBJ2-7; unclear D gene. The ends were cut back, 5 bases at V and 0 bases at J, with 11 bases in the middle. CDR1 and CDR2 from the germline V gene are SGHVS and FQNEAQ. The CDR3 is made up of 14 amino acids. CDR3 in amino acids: CASSLLRRSYEQYF. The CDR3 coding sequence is TGTGCCAGCAGCCTCCTTCGCCGCTCCTACGAGCAGTACTTC.

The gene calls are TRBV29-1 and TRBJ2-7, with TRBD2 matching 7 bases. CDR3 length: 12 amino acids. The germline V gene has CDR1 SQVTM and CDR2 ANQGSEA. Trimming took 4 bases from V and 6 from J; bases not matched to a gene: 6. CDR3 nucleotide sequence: TGCAGCGTTGCCGCACTAGCGTCCGAGCAGTACTTC. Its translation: CSVAALASEQYF.

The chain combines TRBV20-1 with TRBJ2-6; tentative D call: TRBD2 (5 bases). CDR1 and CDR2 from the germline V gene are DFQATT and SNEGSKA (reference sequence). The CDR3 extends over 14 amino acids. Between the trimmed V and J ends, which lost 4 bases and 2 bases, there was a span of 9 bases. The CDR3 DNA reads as TGCAGTGCTACGGCGGGCGCTGGGGCCAACGTCCTGACTTTC. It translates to CSATAGAGANVLTF.

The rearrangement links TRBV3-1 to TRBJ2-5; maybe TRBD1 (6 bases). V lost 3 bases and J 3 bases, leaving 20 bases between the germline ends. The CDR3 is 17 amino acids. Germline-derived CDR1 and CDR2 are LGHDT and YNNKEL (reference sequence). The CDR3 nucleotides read TGTGCCAGCAGCCAGGGGTGGACAGTCTCCAGCAAAGAGACCCAGTACTTC. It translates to CASSQGWTVSSKETQYF.

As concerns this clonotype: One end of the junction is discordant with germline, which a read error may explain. CDR3 DNA: TGTGCCAGCAGCATAGCTAGCGGGAGGTATAATGAGCAGTTCTTC. Encoded protein: CASSIASGRYNEQFF. This chain joins TRBV7-2 and TRBJ2-1, with TRBD2 matching over 11 bases. The length of the CDR3 is 15 residues. The germline CDR1 and CDR2 sequences are SGHTA and FQGNSA.

DNA for the CDR3: TGTGCCAGCGACCTACAGGGATCTGGAAACACCATATATTTT. As protein: CASDLQGSGNTIYF. J is TRBJ1-3 and V is TRBV12-3 or TRBV12-4; the D gene is possibly TRBD1 (6 bases). V lost 8 bases, J lost 1 base, and 12 bases lay in between. The CDR3 is made up of 14 amino acids.

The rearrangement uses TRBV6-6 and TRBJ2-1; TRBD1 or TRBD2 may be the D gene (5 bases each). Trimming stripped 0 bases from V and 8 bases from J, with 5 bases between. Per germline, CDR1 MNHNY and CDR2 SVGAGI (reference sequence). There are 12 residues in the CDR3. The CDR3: CASSYSGDEQFF. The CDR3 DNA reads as TGTGCCAGCAGTTACTCGGGGGATGAGCAGTTCTTC.

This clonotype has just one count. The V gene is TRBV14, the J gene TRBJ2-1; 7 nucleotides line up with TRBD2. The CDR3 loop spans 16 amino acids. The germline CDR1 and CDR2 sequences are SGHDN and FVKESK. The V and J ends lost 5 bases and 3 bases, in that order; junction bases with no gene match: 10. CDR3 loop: CASSSSRDYLYNEQFF. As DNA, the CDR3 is TGTGCCAGCAGCTCCTCCCGGGACTACCTCTACAATGAGCAGTTCTTC.

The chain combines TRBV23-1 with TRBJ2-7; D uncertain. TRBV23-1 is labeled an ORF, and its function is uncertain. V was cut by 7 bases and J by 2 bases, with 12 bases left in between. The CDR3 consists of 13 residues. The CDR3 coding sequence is TGCGCCAGCACTCTCCTCCACCCCTACGAGCAGTACTTC. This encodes CASTLLHPYEQYF.

The CDR3 coding sequence is TGTGCCAGCAGTTACTCGGGCAACTATGGCTACACCTTC. This translates into CASSYSGNYGYTF. The rearrangement joins TRBV6-2 or TRBV6-3 to TRBJ1-2; no clear D. V was trimmed by 0 bases and J by 2 bases, leaving 4 bases between them. The CDR3 has 13 residues. Germline V gene sequence: CDR1 MNHEY, CDR2 SVGEGT.